This TCR beta chain is drawn from a study of shared clonotypes between healthy human individuals. This table comes from immunoSEQ multiplex PCR, and its TCRdb copy is limited to in-frame clones, with some not included. This sample has about 2 million clones, with 85% to 95% found just once. With respect to this clone: Its antigen is unidentified.

There were only Caucasian adults among the donors, and all lived in Nashville, Tennessee. The study, taken as a whole, reports: Clonotypes not shared had lower generation probabilities than those common to all four donors.

The germline CDR1 and CDR2 sequences are LNHDA and SQIVND (reference sequence). CDR3 length: 14 amino acids. The germline V and J ends were trimmed by 2 bases and 0 bases, with 8 bases remaining between them. The sequenced sample was naive CD4+ T cells sorted from blood. Indicated subset: CD45RA+ positively selected. The V and J genes are TRBV19 and TRBJ2-7, with TRBD2 as a possible D gene (5 bases). This clonotype was sampled from a man aged 18-30 years in good health. CDR3 coding DNA: TGTGCCAGTAGTATATGGGAGAGCTCCTACGAGCAGTACTTC. This codes for CASSIWESSYEQYF.